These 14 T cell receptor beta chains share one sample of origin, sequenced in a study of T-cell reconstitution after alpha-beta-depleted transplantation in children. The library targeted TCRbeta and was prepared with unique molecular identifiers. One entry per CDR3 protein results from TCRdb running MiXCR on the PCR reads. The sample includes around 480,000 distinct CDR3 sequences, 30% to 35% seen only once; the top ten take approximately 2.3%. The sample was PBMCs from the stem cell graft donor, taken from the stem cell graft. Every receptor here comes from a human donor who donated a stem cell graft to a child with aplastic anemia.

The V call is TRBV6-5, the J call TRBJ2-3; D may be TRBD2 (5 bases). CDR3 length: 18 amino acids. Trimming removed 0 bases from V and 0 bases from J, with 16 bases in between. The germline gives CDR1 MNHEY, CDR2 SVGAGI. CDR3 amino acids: CASSYSISTGISTDTQYF. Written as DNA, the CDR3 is TGTGCCAGCAGTTACTCGATTTCGACGGGGATAAGCACAGATACGCAGTATTTT.

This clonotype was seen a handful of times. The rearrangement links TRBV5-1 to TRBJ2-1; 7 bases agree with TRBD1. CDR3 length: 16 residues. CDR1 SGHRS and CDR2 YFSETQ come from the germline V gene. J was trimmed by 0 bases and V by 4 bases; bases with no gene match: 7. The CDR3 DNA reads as TGCGCCAGCAGCGTTCAGGGGGAGAGCTCCTACAATGAGCAGTTCTTC. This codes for CASSVQGESSYNEQFF. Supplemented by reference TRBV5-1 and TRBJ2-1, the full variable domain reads KAGVTQTPRYLIKTRGQQVTLSCSPISGHRSVSWYQQTPGQGLQFLFEYFSETQRNKGNFPGRFSGRQFSNSRSEMNVSTLELGDSALYLCASSVQGESSYNEQFFGPGTRLTVL.

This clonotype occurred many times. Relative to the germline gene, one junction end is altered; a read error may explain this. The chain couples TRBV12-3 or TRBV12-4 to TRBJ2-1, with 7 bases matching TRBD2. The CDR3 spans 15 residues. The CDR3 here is CASSLGLAVYNEQFF. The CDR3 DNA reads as TGTGCCAGCAGCTTAGGGCTAGCGGTGTACAATGAGCAGTTCTTC.

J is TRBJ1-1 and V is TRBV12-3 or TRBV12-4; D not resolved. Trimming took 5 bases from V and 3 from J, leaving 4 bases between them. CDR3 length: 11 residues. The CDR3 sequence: CASSQYTEAFF. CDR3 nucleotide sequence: TGTGCCAGCAGTCAATACACTGAAGCTTTCTTT.

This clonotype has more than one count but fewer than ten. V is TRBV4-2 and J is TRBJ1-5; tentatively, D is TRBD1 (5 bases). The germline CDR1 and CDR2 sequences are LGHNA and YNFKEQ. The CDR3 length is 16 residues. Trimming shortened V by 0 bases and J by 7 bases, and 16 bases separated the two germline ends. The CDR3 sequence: CASSQDLAGLGQPQHF. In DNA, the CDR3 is TGTGCCAGCAGCCAAGATTTGGCAGGGTTGGGCCAGCCCCAGCATTTT.

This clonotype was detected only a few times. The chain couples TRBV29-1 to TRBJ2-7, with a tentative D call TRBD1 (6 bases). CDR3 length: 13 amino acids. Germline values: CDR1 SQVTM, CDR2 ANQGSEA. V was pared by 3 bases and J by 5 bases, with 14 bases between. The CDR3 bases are TGCAGCGTTGAGGTTACAGGGTTCGACGAGCAGTACTTC. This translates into CSVEVTGFDEQYF.

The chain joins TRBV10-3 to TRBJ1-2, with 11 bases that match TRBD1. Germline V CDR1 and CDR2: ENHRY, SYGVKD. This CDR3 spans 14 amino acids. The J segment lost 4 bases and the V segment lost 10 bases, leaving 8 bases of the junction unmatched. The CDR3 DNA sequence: TGTGCCAGCAGGGGGACAGGGGGAACCTATGGCTACACCTTC. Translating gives CASRGTGGTYGYTF.

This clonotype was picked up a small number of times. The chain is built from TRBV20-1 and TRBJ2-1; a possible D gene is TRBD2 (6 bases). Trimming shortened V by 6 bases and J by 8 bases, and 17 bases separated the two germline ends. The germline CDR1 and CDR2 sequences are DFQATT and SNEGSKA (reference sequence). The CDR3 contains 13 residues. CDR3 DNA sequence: TGCAGTGCAACCCGGGACTCGAAGGATGAGCAGTTCTTC. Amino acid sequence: CSATRDSKDEQFF.

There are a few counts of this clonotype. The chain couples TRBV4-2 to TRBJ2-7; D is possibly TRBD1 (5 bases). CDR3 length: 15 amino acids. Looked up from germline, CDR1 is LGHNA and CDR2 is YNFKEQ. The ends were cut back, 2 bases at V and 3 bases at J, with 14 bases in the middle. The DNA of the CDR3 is TGTGCCAGCAGCCAACAGGGCCTAACAGACTACGAGCAGTACTTC. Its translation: CASSQQGLTDYEQYF.

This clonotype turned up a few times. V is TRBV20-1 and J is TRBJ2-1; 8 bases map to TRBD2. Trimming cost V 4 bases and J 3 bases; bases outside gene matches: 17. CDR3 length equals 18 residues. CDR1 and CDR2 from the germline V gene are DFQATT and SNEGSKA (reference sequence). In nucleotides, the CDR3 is TGCAGTGCTACCCCCACCGTGGCTAGCGGGCAACTCTACAATGAGCAGTTCTTC. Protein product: CSATPTVASGQLYNEQFF.

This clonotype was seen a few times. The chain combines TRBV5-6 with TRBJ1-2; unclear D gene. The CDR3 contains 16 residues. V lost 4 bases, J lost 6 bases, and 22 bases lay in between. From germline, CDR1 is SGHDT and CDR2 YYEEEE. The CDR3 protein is CASSHNLGLRWDGYTF. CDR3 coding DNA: TGTGCCAGCAGCCACAATTTGGGCCTACGGTGGGATGGCTACACCTTC. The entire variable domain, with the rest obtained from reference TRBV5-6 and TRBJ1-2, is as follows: DAGVTQSPTHLIKTRGQQVTLRCSPKSGHDTVSWYQQALGQGPQFIFQYYEEEERQRGNFPDRFSGHQFPNYSSELNVNALLLGDSALYLCASSHNLGLRWDGYTFGSGTRLTVV.

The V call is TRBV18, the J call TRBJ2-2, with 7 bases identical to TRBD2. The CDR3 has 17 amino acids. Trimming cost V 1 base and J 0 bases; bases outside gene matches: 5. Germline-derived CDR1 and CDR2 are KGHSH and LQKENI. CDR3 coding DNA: TGTGCCAGCTCACCACTCCAGCGGGATGCGAACACCGGGGAGCTGTTTTTT. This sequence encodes CASSPLQRDANTGELFF. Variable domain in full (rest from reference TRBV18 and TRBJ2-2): NAGVMQNPRHLVRRRGQEARLRCSPMKGHSHVYWYRQLPEEGLKFMVYLQKENIIDESGMPKERFSAEFPKEGPSILRIQQVVRGDSAAYFCASSPLQRDANTGELFFGEGSRLTVL.

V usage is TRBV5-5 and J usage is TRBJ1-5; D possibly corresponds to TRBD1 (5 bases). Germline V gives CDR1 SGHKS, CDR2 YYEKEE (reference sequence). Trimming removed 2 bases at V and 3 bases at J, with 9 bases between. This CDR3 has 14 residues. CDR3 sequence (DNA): TGTGCCAGCAGCTTAGGACATACCAATCAGCCCCAGCATTTT. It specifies CASSLGHTNQPQHF. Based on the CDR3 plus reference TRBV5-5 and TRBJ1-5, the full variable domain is DAGVTQSPTHLIKTRGQQVTLRCSPISGHKSVSWYQQVLGQGPQFIFQYYEKEERGRGNFPDRFSARQFPNYSSELNVNALLLGDSALYLCASSLGHTNQPQHFGDGTRLSIL.

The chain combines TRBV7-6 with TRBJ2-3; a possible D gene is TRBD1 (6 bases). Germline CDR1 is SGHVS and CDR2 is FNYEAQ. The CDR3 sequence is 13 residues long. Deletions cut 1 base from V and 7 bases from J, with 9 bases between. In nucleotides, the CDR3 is TGTGCCAGCAGCTTAGGAGGGGGAAATACGCAGTATTTT. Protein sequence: CASSLGGGNTQYF.